The clone carrying this T cell receptor beta chain has at least ten counts. The time point here: longitudinal time-point 3. From the 5' RACE reads, TCRdb called clonotypes with MiXCR, one entry per CDR3 protein. The sample includes about 45,000 distinct CDR3 sequences, 13% of them seen just once. This specimen comes from a study of neurological immune-mediated disorders. This CDR3 spans 16 amino acids. J was trimmed by 1 base and V by 4 bases; bases with no gene match: 7. CDR1 and CDR2 (germline): MNHEY, SMNVEV (reference sequence). The chain employs TRBV27 and TRBJ2-7; 10 bases align to TRBD2. The sequence was obtained from a man aged 25-45 years in good health. Input material: PBMCs. The CDR3 here is CASSSPIAGGSYEQYF. The CDR3 DNA reads TGTGCCAGCAGTTCGCCCATAGCGGGAGGATCCTACGAGCAGTACTTC.